This T cell receptor (beta chain) was documented in a study of blood T cell repertoires in COVID-19. Study overall: Collection of acute and convalescent COVID-19 samples took place in the United States, Italy and Spain. PBMCs, B-cell-depleted T cells, or T cells were the source of the cDNA or gDNA that made up the material.

CDR1 and CDR2 (germline): MDHEN, SYDVKM. Between the trimmed V and J ends, which lost 7 bases and 1 base, there was a span of 14 bases. CDR3 size: 14 residues. Symptom resolution, clearance, or two negative PCRs marked donors in Cohort 3 as recovered. Methods used by the authors: Amplified reference gene primers provided the basis for estimating nucleated cell counts. TCRdb's table, derived via immunoSEQ multiplex PCR, lists solely in-frame clones and lacks some. V, J and clone size were drawn from that table, and D and trimming were deduced from the DNA. The table has hundreds of thousands of clones, around 84% seen once; the top ten hold 1.6%.

The J gene is TRBJ2-7, the V gene TRBV28; D is possibly TRBD1 (6 bases). The sequenced material came from PBMCs or T cells enriched from blood (not recorded which). The receptor's source is a woman aged 45-59 years who had recovered from COVID-19. DNA for the CDR3: TGTGCCAGCATGAAGGGGGACGAATCCTACGAGCAGTACTTC. Amino acids: CASMKGDESYEQYF.